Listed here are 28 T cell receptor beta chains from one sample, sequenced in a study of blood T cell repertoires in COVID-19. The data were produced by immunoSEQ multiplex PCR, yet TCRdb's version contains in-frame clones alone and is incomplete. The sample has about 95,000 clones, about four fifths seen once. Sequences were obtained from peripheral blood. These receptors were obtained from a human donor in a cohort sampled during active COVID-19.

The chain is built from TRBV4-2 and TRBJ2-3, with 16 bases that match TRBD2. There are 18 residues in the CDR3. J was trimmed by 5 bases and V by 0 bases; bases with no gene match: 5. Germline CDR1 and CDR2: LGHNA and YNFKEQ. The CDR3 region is CASSQEGLAGGPLDTQYF. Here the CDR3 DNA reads TGTGCCAGCAGCCAAGAGGGACTAGCGGGAGGGCCGCTAGATACGCAGTATTTT.

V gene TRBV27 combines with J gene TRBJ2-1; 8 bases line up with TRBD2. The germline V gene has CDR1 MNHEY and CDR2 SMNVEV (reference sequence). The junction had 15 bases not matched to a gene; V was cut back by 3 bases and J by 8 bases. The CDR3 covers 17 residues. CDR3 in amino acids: CASSFEFGTRALDEQFF. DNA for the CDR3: TGTGCCAGCAGTTTTGAGTTTGGGACTAGGGCCCTCGATGAGCAGTTCTTC.

The CDR3 is CSVTGDRASEQYF. In DNA, the CDR3 is TGCAGCGTTACGGGGGACAGGGCTTCCGAGCAGTACTTC. The V and J genes are TRBV29-1 and TRBJ2-7, with 9 bases fitting TRBD1. Germline CDR1 SQVTM, CDR2 ANQGSEA. The J segment lost 6 bases and the V segment lost 5 bases, leaving 8 bases of the junction unmatched. The CDR3 covers 13 residues.

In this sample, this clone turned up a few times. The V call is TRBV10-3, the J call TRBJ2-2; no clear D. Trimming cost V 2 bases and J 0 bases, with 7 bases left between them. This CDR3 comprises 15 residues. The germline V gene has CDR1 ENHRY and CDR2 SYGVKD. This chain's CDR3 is CAISETGPNTGELFF. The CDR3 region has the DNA TGTGCCATCAGTGAGACTGGGCCGAACACCGGGGAGCTGTTTTTT.

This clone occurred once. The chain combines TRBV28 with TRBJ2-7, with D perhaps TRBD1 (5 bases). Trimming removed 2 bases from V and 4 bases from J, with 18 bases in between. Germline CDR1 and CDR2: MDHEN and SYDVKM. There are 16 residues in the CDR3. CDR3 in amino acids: CASSLPDSPRWYEQYF. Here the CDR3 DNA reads TGTGCCAGCAGTTTACCCGACAGTCCCCGTTGGTACGAGCAGTACTTC.

CDR3 in DNA: TGTGCCAGCAGTACACAGGGGTGGTCTGAAGCTTTCTTT. It codes for CASSTQGWSEAFF. The V call is TRBV6-5, the J call TRBJ1-1; 7 nucleotides line up with TRBD1. Germline values: CDR1 MNHEY, CDR2 SVGAGI. The CDR3 runs 13 residues. V lost 5 bases to trimming and J lost 6 bases; unmatched junction nucleotides: 6.

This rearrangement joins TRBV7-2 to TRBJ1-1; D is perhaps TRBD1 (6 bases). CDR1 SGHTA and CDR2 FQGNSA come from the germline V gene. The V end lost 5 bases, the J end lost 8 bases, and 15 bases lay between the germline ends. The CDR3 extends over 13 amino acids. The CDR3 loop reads CASSPLDRLEAFF. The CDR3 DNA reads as TGTGCCAGCAGCCCATTAGACAGGCTAGAAGCTTTCTTT.

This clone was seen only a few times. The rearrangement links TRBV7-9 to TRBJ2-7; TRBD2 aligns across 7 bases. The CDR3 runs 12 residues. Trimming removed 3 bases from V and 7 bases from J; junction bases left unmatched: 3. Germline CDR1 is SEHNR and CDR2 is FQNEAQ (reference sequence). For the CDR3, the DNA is TGTGCCAGCAGCTTCGCGGGAGCTGAGCAGTACTTC. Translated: CASSFAGAEQYF. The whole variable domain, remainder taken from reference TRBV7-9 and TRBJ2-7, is DTGVSQNPRHKITKRGQNVTFRCDPISEHNRLYWYRQTLGQGPEFLTYFQNEAQLEKSRLLSDRFSAERPKGSFSTLEIQRTEQGDSAMYLCASSFAGAEQYFGPGTRLTVT.

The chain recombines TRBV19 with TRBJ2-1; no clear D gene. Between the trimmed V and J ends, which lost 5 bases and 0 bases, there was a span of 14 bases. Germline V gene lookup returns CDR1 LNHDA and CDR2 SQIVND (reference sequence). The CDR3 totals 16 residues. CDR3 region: CASSLSFSGSYNEQFF. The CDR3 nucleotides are TGTGCCAGTAGTCTCTCCTTTAGTGGCTCCTACAATGAGCAGTTCTTC.

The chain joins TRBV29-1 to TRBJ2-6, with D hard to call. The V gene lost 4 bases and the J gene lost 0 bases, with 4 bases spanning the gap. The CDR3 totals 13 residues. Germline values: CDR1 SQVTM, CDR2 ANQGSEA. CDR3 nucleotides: TGCAGCGTTGCGAGCTCTGGGGCCAACGTCCTGACTTTC. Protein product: CSVASSGANVLTF.

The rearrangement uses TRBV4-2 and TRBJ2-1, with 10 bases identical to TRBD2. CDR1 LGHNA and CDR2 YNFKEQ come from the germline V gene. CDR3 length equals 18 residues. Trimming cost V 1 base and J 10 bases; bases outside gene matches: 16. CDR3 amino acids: CASSQGAQGAGGPLEQFF. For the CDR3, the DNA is TGTGCCAGCAGCCAAGGGGCCCAGGGAGCGGGAGGGCCGTTGGAGCAGTTCTTC.

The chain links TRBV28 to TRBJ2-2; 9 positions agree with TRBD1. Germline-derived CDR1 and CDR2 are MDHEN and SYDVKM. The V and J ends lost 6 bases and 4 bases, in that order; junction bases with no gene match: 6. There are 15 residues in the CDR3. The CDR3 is CASSSQDRGTGELFF. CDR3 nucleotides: TGTGCCAGCAGCAGCCAGGACAGGGGCACCGGGGAGCTGTTTTTT.

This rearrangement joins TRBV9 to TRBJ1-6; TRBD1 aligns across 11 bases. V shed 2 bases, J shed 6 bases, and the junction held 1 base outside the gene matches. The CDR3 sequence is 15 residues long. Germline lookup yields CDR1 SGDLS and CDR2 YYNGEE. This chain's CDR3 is CASSVDRGRNSPLHF. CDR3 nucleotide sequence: TGTGCCAGCAGCGTGGACAGGGGGCGTAATTCACCCCTCCACTTT.

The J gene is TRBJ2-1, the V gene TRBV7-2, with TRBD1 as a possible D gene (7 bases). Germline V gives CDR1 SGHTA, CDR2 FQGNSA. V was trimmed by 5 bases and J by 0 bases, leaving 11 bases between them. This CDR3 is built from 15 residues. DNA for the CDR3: TGTGCCAGCAGCGCGGGGACAGCCTCCTACAATGAGCAGTTCTTC. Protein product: CASSAGTASYNEQFF.

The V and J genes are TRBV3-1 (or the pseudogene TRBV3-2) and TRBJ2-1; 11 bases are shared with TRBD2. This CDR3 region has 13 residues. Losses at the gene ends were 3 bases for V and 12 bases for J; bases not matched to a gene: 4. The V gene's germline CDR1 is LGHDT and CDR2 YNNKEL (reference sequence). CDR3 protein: CASSHRLAGTQFF. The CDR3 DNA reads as TGTGCCAGCAGCCATCGACTAGCGGGGACGCAGTTCTTC.

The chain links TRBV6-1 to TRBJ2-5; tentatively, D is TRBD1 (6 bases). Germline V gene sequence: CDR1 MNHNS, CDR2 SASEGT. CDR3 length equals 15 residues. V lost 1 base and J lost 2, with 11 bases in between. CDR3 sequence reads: CASSEGWGQQETQYF. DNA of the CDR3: TGTGCCAGCAGTGAAGGTTGGGGACAACAAGAGACCCAGTACTTC.

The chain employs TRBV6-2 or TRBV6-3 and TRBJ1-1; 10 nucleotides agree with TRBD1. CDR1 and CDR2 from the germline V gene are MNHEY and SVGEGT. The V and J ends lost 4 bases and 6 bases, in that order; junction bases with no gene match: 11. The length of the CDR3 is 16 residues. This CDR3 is CASSSVRTGGRSEAFF. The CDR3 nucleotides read TGTGCCAGCAGTTCAGTAAGGACAGGGGGAAGATCTGAAGCTTTCTTT.

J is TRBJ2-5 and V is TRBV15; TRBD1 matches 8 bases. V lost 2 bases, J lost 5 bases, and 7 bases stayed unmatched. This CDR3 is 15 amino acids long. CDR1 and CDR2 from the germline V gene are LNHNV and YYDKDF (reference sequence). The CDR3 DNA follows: TGTGCCACCAGCAGAACGACAGGGGTAACGGAGACCCAGTACTTC. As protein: CATSRTTGVTETQYF.

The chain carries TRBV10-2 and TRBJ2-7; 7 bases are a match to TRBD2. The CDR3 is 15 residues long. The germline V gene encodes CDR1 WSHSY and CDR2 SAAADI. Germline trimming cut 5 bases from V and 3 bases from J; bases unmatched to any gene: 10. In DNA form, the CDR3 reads TGCGCCAGCAGTCCCTGGGCAGCGGGGTACTACGAGCAGTACTTC. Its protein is CASSPWAAGYYEQYF.

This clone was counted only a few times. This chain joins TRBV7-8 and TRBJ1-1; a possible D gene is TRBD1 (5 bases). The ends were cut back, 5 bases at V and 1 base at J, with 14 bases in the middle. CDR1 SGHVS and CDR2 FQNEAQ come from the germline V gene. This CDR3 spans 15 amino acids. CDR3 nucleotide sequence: TGTGCCAGCAGCCTCAGGCGGGGCCAGAACACTGAAGCTTTCTTT. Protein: CASSLRRGQNTEAFF.

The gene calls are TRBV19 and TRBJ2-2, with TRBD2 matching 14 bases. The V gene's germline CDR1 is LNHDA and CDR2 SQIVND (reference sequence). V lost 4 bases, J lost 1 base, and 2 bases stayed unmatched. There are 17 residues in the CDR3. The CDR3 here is CASSRLAGGENTGELFF. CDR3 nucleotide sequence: TGTGCCAGTAGTAGACTAGCGGGAGGGGAGAACACCGGGGAGCTGTTTTTT. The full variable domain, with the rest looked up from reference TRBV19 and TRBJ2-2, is DGGITQSPKYLFRKEGQNVTLSCEQNLNHDAMYWYRQDPGQGLRLIYYSQIVNDFQKGDIAEGYSVSREKKESFPLTVTSAQKNPTAFYLCASSRLAGGENTGELFFGEGSRLTVL.

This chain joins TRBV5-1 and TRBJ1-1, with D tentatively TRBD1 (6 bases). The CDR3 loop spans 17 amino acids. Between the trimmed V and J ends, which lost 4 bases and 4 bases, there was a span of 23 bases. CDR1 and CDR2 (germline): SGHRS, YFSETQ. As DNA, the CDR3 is TGCGCCAGCAGCCCGGCCCGGAGGCTCAGGGGAAGCACTGAAGCTTTCTTT. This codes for CASSPARRLRGSTEAFF.

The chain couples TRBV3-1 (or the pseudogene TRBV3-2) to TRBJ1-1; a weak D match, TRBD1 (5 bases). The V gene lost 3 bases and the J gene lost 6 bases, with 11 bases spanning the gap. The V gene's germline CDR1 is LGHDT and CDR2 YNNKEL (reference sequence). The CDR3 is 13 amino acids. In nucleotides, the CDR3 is TGTGCCAGCAGCCATGGGGGGGTCGCTGAAGCTTTCTTT. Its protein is CASSHGGVAEAFF.

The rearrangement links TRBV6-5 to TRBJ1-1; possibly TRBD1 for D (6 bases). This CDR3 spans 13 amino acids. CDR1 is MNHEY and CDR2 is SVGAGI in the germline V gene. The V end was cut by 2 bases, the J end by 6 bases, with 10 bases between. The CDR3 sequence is CASSYVGGPEAFF. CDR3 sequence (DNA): TGTGCCAGCAGTTACGTCGGGGGGCCTGAAGCTTTCTTT.

The CDR3 bases are TGTGCCAGCAGCACTCGGGACATCCCGGGCTATAGGCAGTTCTTC. Translating it yields CASSTRDIPGYRQFF. The rearrangement joins TRBV28 to TRBJ2-1, with D perhaps TRBD1 (6 bases). CDR1 and CDR2 (germline): MDHEN, SYDVKM. This CDR3 spans 15 amino acids. V was clipped by 6 bases and J by 12 bases, with 24 bases between them.

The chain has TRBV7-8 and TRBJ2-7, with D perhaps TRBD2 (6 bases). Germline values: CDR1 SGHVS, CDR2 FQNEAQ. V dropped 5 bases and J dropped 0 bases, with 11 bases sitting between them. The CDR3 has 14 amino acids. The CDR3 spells CASSQGTSSYEQYF. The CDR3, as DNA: TGTGCCAGCAGCCAAGGGACTTCCTCCTACGAGCAGTACTTC. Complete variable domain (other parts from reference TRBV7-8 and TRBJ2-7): GAGVSQSPRYKVAKRGQDVALRCDPISGHVSLFWYQQALGQGPEFLTYFQNEAQLDKSGLPSDRFFAERPEGSVSTLKIQRTQQEDSAVYLCASSQGTSSYEQYFGPGTRLTVT.

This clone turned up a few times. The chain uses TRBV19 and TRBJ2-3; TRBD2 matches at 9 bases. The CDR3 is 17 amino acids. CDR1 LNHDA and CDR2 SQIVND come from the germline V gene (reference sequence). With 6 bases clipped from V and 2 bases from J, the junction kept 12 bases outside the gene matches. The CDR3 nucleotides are TGTGCCAGTAGCACCAGGGGTAGCGGGGGTTCCACAGATACGCAGTATTTT. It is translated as CASSTRGSGGSTDTQYF.

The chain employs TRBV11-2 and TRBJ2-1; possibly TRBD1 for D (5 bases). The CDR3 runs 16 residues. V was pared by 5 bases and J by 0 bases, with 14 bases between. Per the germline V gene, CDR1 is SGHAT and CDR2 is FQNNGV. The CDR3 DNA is TGTGCCAGCAGCGGGCAGGGCAAGAGCTCCTACAATGAGCAGTTCTTC. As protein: CASSGQGKSSYNEQFF.